Sequencing of this T cell receptor (beta chain) was carried out in a study of blood T cell repertoires in COVID-19. On the study more broadly: The United States, Italy and Spain were the sources of the acute and convalescent COVID-19 samples. T cells, B-cell-depleted T cells, or PBMCs supplied cDNA or gDNA.

Patients in Seattle were enrolled during active infection, then followed longitudinally. The protocol was immunoSEQ multiplex PCR, while the TCRdb copy is restricted to in-frame clones and leaves out a portion. Altogether roughly 290,000 clones are present, around 82% being singletons, with the ten largest covering 15% to 18%. Germline CDR1 and CDR2: SGDLS and YYNGEE. The CDR3 has 15 residues. The ends were cut back, 2 bases at V and 2 bases at J, with 12 bases in the middle. V is TRBV9 and J is TRBJ2-3, with D maybe TRBD1 (5 bases). The sequence was obtained from a person aged 70 to 85 with COVID-19, enrolled during active disease. Sequencing was done on a sample of peripheral blood. CDR3 nucleotide sequence: TGTGCCAGCAGCGTTCTAGGGGCTGACACAGATACGCAGTATTTT. This encodes CASSVLGADTDTQYF.